Listed below are T cell receptor beta chains from one sample, sequenced in a study of cytomegalovirus exposure and HLA in healthy donors. Generated by immunoSEQ multiplex PCR, the TCRdb table keeps only in-frame clones and is missing some. The repertoire has some 99,000 clones, roughly two thirds of them found once; the top ten carry over 0.95%. Sequencing was performed on PBMCs. Every receptor here comes from a female donor in good health and CMV-seronegative. Both conserved end residues are part of each CDR3.

V | CDR3
TRBV7-6 | CASSLGQGYEQFF
TRBV7-2 | CASSFTGQGAYGYTF
TRBV29-1 | CSVGPLEPGGYGYTF
TRBV9 | CASSPGEGDISYEQYF
TRBV7-3 | CASSNRQGNEQFF
TRBV29-1 | CSVRSGGENTEAFF
TRBV13 | CASTRTGGGNGYTF
TRBV6-6 | CASSYGGNYGYTF
TRBV2 | CASSASSGGANTGELFF
TRBV5-1 | CASSLGQSTGELFF
TRBV6-1 | CASRDRTYNEQFF
TRBV28 | CASSLPTGTNTGELFF
TRBV7-9 | CASSILQGTEAFF
TRBV4-1 | CASSQDRGQSPYGYTF
TRBV23-1 | CASSQSRTVITEAFF
TRBV7-2 | CASSLGYNTGELFF
TRBV7-9 | CASSLAPGQGAFETQYF
TRBV20-1 | CSAQSGTSQFF
TRBV4-1 | CASSQAGTSSYEQYF
TRBV7-2 | CASSSDYLSTDTQYF
TRBV6-5 | CASTRRGGSEAFF
TRBV6-5 | CASSYGRGNTIYF
TRBV12-5 | CASGWDREETQYF
TRBV9 | CASSGPDSHNEKLFF
TRBV28 | CASSFSAETYGYTF
TRBV30 | CAWSAAGVSGANVLTF
TRBV5-1 | CASSLVLAGVYDEQYF
TRBV4-2 | CASSPTEDRGDGYTF
TRBV25-1 | CASSAPTGGNGYTF
TRBV6-6 | CASSTLAARENEQFF
TRBV21-1 | CGSGDTTDTQYF